This TCR beta chain was retrieved from a study of blood T cells in healthy people across ages. This CDR3 is 14 amino acids long. Deletions cut 6 bases from V and 1 base from J, with 14 bases between. CDR1 and CDR2 (germline): SGHRS, YFSETQ. General study findings and limits: PBMCs that were unsorted prevented a conclusive naive versus antigen-experienced comparison. The percentage of naive T cells correlated strongly with TCR beta diversity.

A remark on this clonotype: As yet, its antigen is unknown.

The authors ran a second PCR of about 7 to 11 cycles using a sample-barcoded 5' primer and a J-beta primer mix. Researchers report that a template-switch adaptor with 12 random nucleotides tagged each cDNA molecule. TCRdb called the 5' RACE reads again in MiXCR, with one record for every CDR3 protein. Here the sample spans just over 1 million distinct CDR3 sequences, less than 50% being singletons. Source material: blood. The TCR was taken from a woman aged 55-70 years in good health. The rearrangement uses TRBV5-1 and TRBJ2-7, with D maybe TRBD2 (6 bases). CDR3: CASTGETDSYEQYF. CDR3 DNA: TGCGCCAGCACGGGGGAAACGGATTCCTACGAGCAGTACTTC.